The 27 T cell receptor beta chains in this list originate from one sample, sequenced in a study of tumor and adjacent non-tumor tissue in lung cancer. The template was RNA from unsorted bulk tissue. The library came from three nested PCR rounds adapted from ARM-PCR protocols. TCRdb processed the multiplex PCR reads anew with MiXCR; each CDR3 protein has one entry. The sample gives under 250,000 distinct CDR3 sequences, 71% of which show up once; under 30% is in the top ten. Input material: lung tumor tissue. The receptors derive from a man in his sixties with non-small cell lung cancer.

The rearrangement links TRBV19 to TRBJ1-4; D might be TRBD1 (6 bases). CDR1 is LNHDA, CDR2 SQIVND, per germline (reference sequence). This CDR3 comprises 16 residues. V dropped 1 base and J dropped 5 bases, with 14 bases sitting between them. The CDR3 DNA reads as TGTGCCAGTAGTATAGCCCTAGGGCAGGGGAATGAAAAACTGTTTTTT. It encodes CASSIALGQGNEKLFF. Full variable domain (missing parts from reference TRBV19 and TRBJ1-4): DGGITQSPKYLFRKEGQNVTLSCEQNLNHDAMYWYRQDPGQGLRLIYYSQIVNDFQKGDIAEGYSVSREKKESFPLTVTSAQKNPTAFYLCASSIALGQGNEKLFFGSGTQLSVL.

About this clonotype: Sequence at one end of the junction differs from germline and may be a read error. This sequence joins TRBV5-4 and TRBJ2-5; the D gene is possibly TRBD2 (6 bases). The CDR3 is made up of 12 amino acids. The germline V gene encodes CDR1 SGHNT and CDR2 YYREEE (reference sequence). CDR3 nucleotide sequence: TGTGCCAGCAGCCCCACGGGGGTCACCCCACTGTTC. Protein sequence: CASSPTGVTPLF.

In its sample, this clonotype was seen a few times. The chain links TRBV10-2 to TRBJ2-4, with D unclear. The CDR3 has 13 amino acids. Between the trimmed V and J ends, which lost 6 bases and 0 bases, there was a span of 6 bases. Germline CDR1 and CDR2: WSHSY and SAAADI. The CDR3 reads CASRGGAKNIQYF. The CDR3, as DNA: TGCGCCAGCAGGGGCGGAGCCAAAAACATTCAGTACTTC.

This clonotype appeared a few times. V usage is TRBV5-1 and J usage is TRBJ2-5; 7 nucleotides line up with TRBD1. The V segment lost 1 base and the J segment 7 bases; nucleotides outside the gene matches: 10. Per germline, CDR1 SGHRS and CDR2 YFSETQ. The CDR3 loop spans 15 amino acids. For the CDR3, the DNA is TGCGCCAGCAGCTTGCACCCGGGACAGAAAGGGACCCAGTACTTC. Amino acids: CASSLHPGQKGTQYF.

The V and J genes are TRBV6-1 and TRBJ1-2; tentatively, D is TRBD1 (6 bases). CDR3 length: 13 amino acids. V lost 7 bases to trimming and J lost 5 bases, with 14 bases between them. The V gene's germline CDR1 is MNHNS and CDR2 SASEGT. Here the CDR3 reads CASMAGGRYGYTF. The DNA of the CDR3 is TGTGCCAGCATGGCGGGGGGCCGATATGGCTACACCTTC.

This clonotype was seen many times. The CDR3 here is CSARGTTGQGNTEAFF. In DNA, the CDR3 is TGCAGTGCTAGGGGCACTACAGGACAGGGGAACACTGAAGCTTTCTTT. This chain uses TRBV20-1 with TRBJ1-1, with 8 bases fitting TRBD1. Germline-derived CDR1 and CDR2 are DFQATT and SNEGSKA (reference sequence). This CDR3 is 16 amino acids long. V was pared by 3 bases and J by 1 base, with 10 bases of the junction left unmatched.

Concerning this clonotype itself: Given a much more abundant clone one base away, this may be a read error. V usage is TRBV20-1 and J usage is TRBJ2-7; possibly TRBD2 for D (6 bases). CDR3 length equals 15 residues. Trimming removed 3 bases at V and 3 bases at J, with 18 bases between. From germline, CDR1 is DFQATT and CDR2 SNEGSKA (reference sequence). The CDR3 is CSARADGGLVYEQYF. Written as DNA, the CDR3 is TGCAGTGCTAGGGCGGATGGGGGGTTGGTCTACGAGCAGTACTTC.

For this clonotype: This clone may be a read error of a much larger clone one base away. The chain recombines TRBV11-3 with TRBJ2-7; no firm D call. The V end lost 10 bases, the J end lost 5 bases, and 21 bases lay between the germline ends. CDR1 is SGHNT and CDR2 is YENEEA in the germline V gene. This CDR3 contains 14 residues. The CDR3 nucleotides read TGTGCCAACAGATCCGGGCCCCGTGCCGACGAGCAGTACTTC. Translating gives CANRSGPRADEQYF.

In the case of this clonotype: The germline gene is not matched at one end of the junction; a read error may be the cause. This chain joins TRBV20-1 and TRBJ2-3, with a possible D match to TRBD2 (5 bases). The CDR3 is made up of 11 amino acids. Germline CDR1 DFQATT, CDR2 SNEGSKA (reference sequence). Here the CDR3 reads CSGEKADMQYF. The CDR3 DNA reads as TGCAGTGGGGAGAAAGCGGATATGCAGTATTTT.

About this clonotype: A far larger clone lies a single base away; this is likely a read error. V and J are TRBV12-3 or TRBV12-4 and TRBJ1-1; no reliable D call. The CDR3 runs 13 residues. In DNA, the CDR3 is TGTGTCAGCAGTTTGACGGTGAACACTGAAGCTTTCTTT. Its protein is CVSSLTVNTEAFF.

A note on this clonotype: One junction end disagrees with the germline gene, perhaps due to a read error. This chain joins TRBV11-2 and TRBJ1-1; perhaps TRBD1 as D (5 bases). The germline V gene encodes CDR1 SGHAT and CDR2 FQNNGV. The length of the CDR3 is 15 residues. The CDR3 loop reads CASNLVQAGITEAFF. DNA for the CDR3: TGCGCCAGCAACTTAGTCCAGGCAGGGATTACTGAAGCTTTCTTT.

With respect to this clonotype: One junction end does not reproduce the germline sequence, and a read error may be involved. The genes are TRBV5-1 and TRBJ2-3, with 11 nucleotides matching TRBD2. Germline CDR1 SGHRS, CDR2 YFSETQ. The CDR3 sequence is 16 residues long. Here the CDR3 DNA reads TGCGCCAGCAGCTTGGTGACTAGCGGGATTGAAGATACGCATTATTTT. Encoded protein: CASSLVTSGIEDTHYF.

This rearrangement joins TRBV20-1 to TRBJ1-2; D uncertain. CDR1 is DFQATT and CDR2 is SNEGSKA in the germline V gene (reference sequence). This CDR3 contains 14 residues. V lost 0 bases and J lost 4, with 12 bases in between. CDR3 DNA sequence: TGCAGTGCTAGAGATCGGGTGGTGCCCTATGGCTACACCTTC. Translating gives CSARDRVVPYGYTF.

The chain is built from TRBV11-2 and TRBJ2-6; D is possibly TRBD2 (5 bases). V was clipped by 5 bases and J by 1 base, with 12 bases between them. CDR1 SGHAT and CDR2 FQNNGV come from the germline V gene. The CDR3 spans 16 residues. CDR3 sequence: CASSPEGFSGANVLTF. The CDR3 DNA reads TGTGCCAGCAGCCCCGAGGGATTTTCTGGGGCCAACGTCCTGACTTTC.

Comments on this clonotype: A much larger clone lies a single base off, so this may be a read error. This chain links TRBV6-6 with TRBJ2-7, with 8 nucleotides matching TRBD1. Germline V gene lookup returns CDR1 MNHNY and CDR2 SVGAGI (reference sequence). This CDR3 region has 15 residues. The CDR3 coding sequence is TGTGTCAGCAGTTACGGTGGGCAGGGGGCTAGCGAGCAGTACTTC. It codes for CVSSYGGQGASEQYF.

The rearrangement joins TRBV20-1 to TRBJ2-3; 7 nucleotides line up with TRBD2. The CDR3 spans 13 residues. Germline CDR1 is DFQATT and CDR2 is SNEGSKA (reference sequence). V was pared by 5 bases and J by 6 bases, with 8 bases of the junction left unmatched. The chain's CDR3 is CSAYAGDADTQYF. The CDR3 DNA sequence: TGCAGTGCTTATGCGGGGGATGCTGATACGCAGTATTTT.

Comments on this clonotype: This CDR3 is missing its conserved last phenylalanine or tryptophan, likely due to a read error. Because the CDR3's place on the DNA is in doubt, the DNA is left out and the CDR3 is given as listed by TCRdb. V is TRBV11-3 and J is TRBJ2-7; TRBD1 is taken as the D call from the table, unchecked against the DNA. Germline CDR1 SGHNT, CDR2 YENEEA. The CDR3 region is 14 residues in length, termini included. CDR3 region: CASSLRPGGYEQHY.

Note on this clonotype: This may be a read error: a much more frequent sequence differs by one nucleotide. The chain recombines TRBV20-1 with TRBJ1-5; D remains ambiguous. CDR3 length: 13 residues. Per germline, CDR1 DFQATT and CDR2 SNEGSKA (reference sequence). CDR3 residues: CSASGSSNQPHHF. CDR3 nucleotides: TGCAGTGCTAGCGGTAGCAGCAATCAGCCCCATCATTTT.

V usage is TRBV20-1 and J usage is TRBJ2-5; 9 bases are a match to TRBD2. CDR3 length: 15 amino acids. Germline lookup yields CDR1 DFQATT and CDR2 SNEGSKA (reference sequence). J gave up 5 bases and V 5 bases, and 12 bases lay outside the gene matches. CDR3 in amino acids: CSASSGLAGRETQYF. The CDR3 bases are TGCAGTGCTTCTTCCGGTCTAGCGGGAAGGGAGACCCAGTACTTC.

Written as DNA, the CDR3 is TGTGCCAGCAGCCCTGGGGGCCCCCTGACGGGTGAGCAGTTCTTC. Protein: CASSPGGPLTGEQFF. The V call is TRBV7-2, the J call TRBJ2-1; tentative D call: TRBD1 (6 bases). Germline V lookup: CDR1 SGHTA, CDR2 FQGNSA. V was pared by 5 bases and J by 9 bases, with 20 bases between. The CDR3 totals 15 residues.

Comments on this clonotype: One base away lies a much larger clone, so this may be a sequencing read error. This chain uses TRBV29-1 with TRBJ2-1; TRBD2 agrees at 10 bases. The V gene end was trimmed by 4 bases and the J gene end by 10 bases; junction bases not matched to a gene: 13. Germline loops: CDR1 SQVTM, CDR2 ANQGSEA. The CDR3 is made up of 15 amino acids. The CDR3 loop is CSVVIAGGQGGEQFF. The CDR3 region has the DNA TGCAGCGTTGTAATAGCGGGAGGTCAGGGGGGGGAGCAGTTCTTC.

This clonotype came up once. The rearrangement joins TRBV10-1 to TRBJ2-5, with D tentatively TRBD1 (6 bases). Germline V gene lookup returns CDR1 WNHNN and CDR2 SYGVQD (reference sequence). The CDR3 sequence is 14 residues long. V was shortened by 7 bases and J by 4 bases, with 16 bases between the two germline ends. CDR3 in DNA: TGCGCCAGCATTTCGACAGGTACTATAGAGACCCAGTACTTC. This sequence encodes CASISTGTIETQYF.

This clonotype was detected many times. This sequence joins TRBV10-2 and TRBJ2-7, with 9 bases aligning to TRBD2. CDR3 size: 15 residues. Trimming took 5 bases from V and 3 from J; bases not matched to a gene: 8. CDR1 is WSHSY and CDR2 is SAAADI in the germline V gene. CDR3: CASSPVAGDRYEQYF. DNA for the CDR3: TGCGCCAGCAGTCCCGTAGCGGGGGACCGCTACGAGCAGTACTTC.

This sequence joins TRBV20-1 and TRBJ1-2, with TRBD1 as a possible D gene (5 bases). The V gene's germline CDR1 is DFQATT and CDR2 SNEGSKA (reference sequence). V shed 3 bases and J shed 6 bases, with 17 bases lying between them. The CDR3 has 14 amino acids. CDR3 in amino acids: CSASRGRRLDGYTF. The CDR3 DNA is TGCAGTGCTAGCCGGGGCAGGCGGCTAGATGGCTACACCTTC.

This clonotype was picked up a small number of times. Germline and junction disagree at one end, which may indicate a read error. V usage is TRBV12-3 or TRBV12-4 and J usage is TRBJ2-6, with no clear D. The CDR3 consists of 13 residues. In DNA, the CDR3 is TGTGCCAGCAGTCTCAATGGGACCAACGTCCTGACTTTC. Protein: CASSLNGTNVLTF.

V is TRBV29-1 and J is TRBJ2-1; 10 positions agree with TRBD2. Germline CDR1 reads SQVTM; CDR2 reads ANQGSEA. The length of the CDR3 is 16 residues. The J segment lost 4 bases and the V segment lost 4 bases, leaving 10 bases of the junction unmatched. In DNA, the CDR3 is TGCAGCGTTGTCGTAGCGGGGGGCTCCGGGTACAATGAGCAGTTCTTC. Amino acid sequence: CSVVVAGGSGYNEQFF.

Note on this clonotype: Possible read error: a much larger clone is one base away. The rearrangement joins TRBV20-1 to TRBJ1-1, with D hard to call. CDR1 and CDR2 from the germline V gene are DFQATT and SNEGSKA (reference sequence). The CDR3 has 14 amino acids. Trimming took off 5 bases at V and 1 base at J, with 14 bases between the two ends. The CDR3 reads CSACSQISNTEAFF. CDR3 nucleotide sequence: TGCAGTGCTTGCTCACAGATCTCGAACACTGAAGCTTTCTTT.